This record concerns one T cell receptor beta chain sequence. Its matching antigen is unknown. This entry comes from a study of CD8 T cells in ankylosing spondylitis. TCRdb called the 5' RACE reads again in MiXCR, with one record for every CDR3 protein. The repertoire holds approximately 45,000 distinct CDR3 sequences, with 9.5% to 11% as singletons. This CDR3 has 16 residues. V was pared by 3 bases and J by 1 base, with 8 bases of the junction left unmatched. Study-wide findings and caveats: In reactive arthritis synovial fluid and blood, some motif variants had been reported before.

The sequence derives from a male donor with ankylosing spondylitis or in good health (not recorded which). The sample comprised blood, either unsorted or a sorted T cell fraction (not recorded which). The rearrangement links TRBV12-3 or TRBV12-4 to TRBJ2-5; 7 nucleotides align to TRBD2. This CDR3 is CASSFGGVRGQETQYF. The CDR3 DNA sequence: TGTGCCAGCAGTTTTGGGGGGGTTCGGGGCCAAGAGACCCAGTACTTC.